This entry lists 28 T cell receptor beta chains sequenced from one sample in a study of neurological immune-mediated disorders. Each CDR3 protein gets one entry after TCRdb re-called the 5' RACE reads with MiXCR. The sample contains tens of thousands of distinct CDR3 sequences, less than 5% of which appear only once. The sample taken for sequencing was PBMCs. These receptor sequences come from a woman aged 55-75 years with multiple sclerosis.

DNA of the CDR3: TGTGCCAGCAGCACTGGGCTAGCGGGTGTCAATGAGCAGTTCTTC. This codes for CASSTGLAGVNEQFF. The gene calls are TRBV7-2 and TRBJ2-1, with TRBD2 identical over 8 bases. This CDR3 comprises 15 residues. Germline V lookup: CDR1 SGHTA, CDR2 FQGNSA. The ends lost 5 bases at V and 6 bases at J; junction bases unmatched: 9.

This clonotype was recorded many times. The chain combines TRBV9 with TRBJ2-5; no firm D call. V was trimmed by 4 bases and J by 2 bases, leaving 9 bases between them. Germline CDR1 reads SGDLS; CDR2 reads YYNGEE. CDR3 length equals 13 residues. As DNA, the CDR3 is TGTGCCAGCAGCCCCGCGGCACAAGAGACCCAGTACTTC. Translating it yields CASSPAAQETQYF.

The rearrangement links TRBV12-3 or TRBV12-4 to TRBJ1-1; 7 bases are shared with TRBD1. V was pared by 5 bases and J by 4 bases, with 4 bases of the junction left unmatched. The CDR3 runs to 13 residues. CDR3 region: CASSRQGPTEAFF. For the CDR3, the DNA is TGTGCCAGCAGTCGACAGGGCCCCACTGAAGCTTTCTTT.

This clonotype was seen at least ten times. The chain links TRBV9 to TRBJ2-1; D is ambiguous. Germline V lookup: CDR1 SGDLS, CDR2 YYNGEE. CDR3 length: 15 residues. Trimming removed 0 bases from V and 6 bases from J, with 13 bases in between. For the CDR3, the DNA is TGTGCCAGCAGCGTAGGTTCGGGTAGGGTCAATGAGCAGTTCTTC. Translating it yields CASSVGSGRVNEQFF.

This clonotype was detected a few times. The chain uses TRBV12-3 or TRBV12-4 and TRBJ1-2, with a weak D call TRBD1 (5 bases). V lost 3 bases, J lost 2 bases, and 10 bases lay in between. CDR3 length equals 14 residues. CDR3 DNA sequence: TGTGCCAGCAGTTTCGAGACAGACAACTATGGCTACACCTTC. Its protein product is CASSFETDNYGYTF.

The chain has TRBV20-1 and TRBJ2-3; TRBD2 matches at 12 bases. The ends lost 3 bases at V and 0 bases at J; junction bases unmatched: 1. The CDR3 sequence is 15 residues long. Germline CDR1 and CDR2: DFQATT and SNEGSKA (reference sequence). As DNA, the CDR3 is TGCAGTGCTAGGGGGACTAGCGGGAGCACAGATACGCAGTATTTT. It codes for CSARGTSGSTDTQYF.

This clonotype was seen ten or more times. Here the CDR3 reads CASSPSLGGFEKLFF. In DNA form, the CDR3 reads TGTGCCAGCAGCCCATCTTTGGGAGGGTTTGAAAAACTGTTTTTT. This chain uses TRBV7-9 with TRBJ1-4; D is ambiguous. Germline CDR1 is SEHNR and CDR2 is FQNEAQ (reference sequence). CDR3 length: 15 amino acids. V was cut by 5 bases and J by 7 bases, with 17 bases left in between.

Many counts were recorded for this clonotype. The chain combines TRBV7-2 with TRBJ2-7, with 7 bases matching TRBD1. The CDR3 totals 13 residues. The germline gives CDR1 SGHTA, CDR2 FQGNSA. J was trimmed by 3 bases and V by 1 base; bases with no gene match: 0. The CDR3: CASSLGDSYEQYF. CDR3 coding DNA: TGTGCCAGCAGCTTAGGGGACAGCTACGAGCAGTACTTC.

This clonotype was detected ten times or more. This chain uses TRBV15 with TRBJ1-2; 7 bases match TRBD1. V was clipped by 4 bases and J by 4 bases; unmatched bases: 6. The V gene's germline CDR1 is LNHNV and CDR2 YYDKDF (reference sequence). The CDR3 sequence is 14 residues long. CDR3 in DNA: TGTGCCACCAGCACCCGACAGGGTGGCTATGGCTACACCTTC. Protein product: CATSTRQGGYGYTF.

This clonotype was seen ten or more times. The chain uses TRBV29-1 and TRBJ2-1; TRBD2 matches at 9 bases. This CDR3 is built from 15 residues. V was clipped by 6 bases and J by 5 bases; unmatched bases: 11. Germline CDR1 reads SQVTM; CDR2 reads ANQGSEA. The CDR3 here is CSVGSGSVLNNEQFF. The CDR3 DNA sequence: TGCAGCGTCGGTAGCGGGAGCGTTCTTAACAATGAGCAGTTCTTC.

This clonotype was picked up many times. V is TRBV4-3 and J is TRBJ1-1, with 8 bases that match TRBD1. V trimming: 3 bases; J trimming: 3 bases; junction bases outside the gene matches: 3. Germline values: CDR1 LGHNA, CDR2 YSLEER. This CDR3 is 14 amino acids long. CDR3 amino acids: CASSHLTGDTEAFF. The CDR3 DNA is TGCGCCAGCAGCCACCTGACAGGGGACACTGAAGCTTTCTTT.

This clonotype appeared many times. The chain carries TRBV5-5 and TRBJ1-1, with 10 bases matching TRBD1. The CDR3 is 15 residues long. V shed 5 bases, J shed 5 bases, and the junction held 9 bases outside the gene matches. From germline, CDR1 is SGHKS and CDR2 YYEKEE (reference sequence). CDR3 DNA sequence: TGTGCCAGCAGAAGGACAGGGGGGGGGATAACTGAAGCTTTCTTT. Its protein product is CASRRTGGGITEAFF.

This clonotype came up many times. The CDR3 ends on some other residue instead of the conserved phenylalanine or tryptophan, so this is likely a read error. J is TRBJ1-2 and V is TRBV15; 12 nucleotides line up with TRBD1. J was trimmed by 4 bases and V by 5 bases; bases with no gene match: 2. This CDR3 has 14 residues. In germline, CDR1 is LNHNV, CDR2 YYDKDF (reference sequence). In DNA form, the CDR3 reads TGTGCCACCAGCTGGGACAGGGGGCCCTATGGCTACACCTAC. Its translation: CATSWDRGPYGYTY.

This clonotype occurred many times. The chain combines TRBV7-2 with TRBJ2-5, with TRBD2 as a possible D gene (6 bases). The CDR3 extends over 15 amino acids. CDR1 is SGHTA, CDR2 FQGNSA, per germline. Trimming removed 1 base from V and 1 base from J, with 10 bases in between. CDR3 sequence: CASSLEAGGQETQYF. The CDR3 DNA reads as TGTGCCAGCAGCTTAGAGGCCGGGGGCCAAGAGACCCAGTACTTC.

The table lists this clonotype with many counts. The J gene is TRBJ2-1, the V gene TRBV7-8; 15 bases map to TRBD2. The germline gives CDR1 SGHVS, CDR2 FQNEAQ. V lost 5 bases and J lost 9; bases outside the gene matches: 8. The CDR3 runs 16 residues. The CDR3 bases are TGTGCCAGCAGCCCGTCGGGACTAGCGGGGGGAATTGAGCAGTTCTTC. Amino acid sequence: CASSPSGLAGGIEQFF.

This clonotype has ten or more counts. The chain uses TRBV21-1 and TRBJ2-7; no check of the table's D call, TRBD2, against the DNA was made. TRBV21-1 is shown as a pseudogene. The CDR3 extends over 16 amino acids. CDR3 residues: CASSKGVGRDSYEQYV. The CDR3 DNA reads TGTGCCAGCAGCAAAGGGGTCGGGAGGGACTCCTACGAGCAGTACGTC.

This clonotype was seen repeatedly, ten times or more. The gene calls are TRBV9 and TRBJ1-4; D gene uncertain. There are 14 residues in the CDR3. Germline V CDR1 and CDR2: SGDLS, YYNGEE. Trimming shortened V by 0 bases and J by 8 bases, and 11 bases separated the two germline ends. In DNA, the CDR3 is TGTGCCAGCAGCGTAGGGGCCACGGAAGAAAAACTGTTTTTT. As protein: CASSVGATEEKLFF. The variable domain in full, with the rest retrieved from reference TRBV9 and TRBJ1-4, is DSGVTQTPKHLITATGQRVTLRCSPRSGDLSVYWYQQSLDQGLQFLIQYYNGEERAKGNILERFSAQQFPDLHSELNLSSLELGDSALYFCASSVGATEEKLFFGSGTQLSVL.

J is TRBJ1-1 and V is TRBV3-1; no clear D. V lost 4 bases to trimming and J lost 3 bases, with 9 bases between them. Germline CDR1 reads LGHDT; CDR2 reads YNNKEL (reference sequence). The CDR3 has 13 amino acids. The CDR3 DNA sequence: TGTGCCAGCAGCCCGTTGGTAGACACTGAAGCTTTCTTT. This translates into CASSPLVDTEAFF.

This clonotype was seen many times. The V gene is TRBV15, the J gene TRBJ2-6; D is unresolved. From germline, CDR1 is LNHNV and CDR2 YYDKDF (reference sequence). The ends were cut back, 0 bases at V and 1 base at J, with 4 bases in the middle. CDR3 length: 15 residues. The CDR3 protein is CATSRDLSGANVLTF. The CDR3 DNA sequence: TGTGCCACCAGCAGAGATTTGTCTGGGGCCAACGTCCTGACTTTC.

The sample holds many counts of this clonotype. The chain carries TRBV5-1 and TRBJ2-3; 7 nucleotides align to TRBD2. V dropped 5 bases and J dropped 2; count of bases not matched to a gene: 2. The germline V gene encodes CDR1 SGHRS and CDR2 YFSETQ. This CDR3 has 13 residues. As DNA, the CDR3 is TGCGCCAGCAGGCGGGAGATCACAGATACGCAGTATTTT. Its protein is CASRREITDTQYF.

In this sample, this clonotype turned up many times. One junction end does not reproduce the germline sequence, and a read error may be involved. This chain connects TRBV10-3 to TRBJ2-3; D is unresolved. CDR3 length: 13 residues. Germline V gives CDR1 ENHRY, CDR2 SYGVKD. CDR3 DNA sequence: TGTGCCATCGGTGACCAGAGCACAGATACGCAGTATTTT. Its translation: CAIGDQSTDTQYF.

This clonotype was counted many times. The chain has TRBV10-3 and TRBJ2-3; 10 nucleotides agree with TRBD2. The CDR3 is 17 amino acids. V lost 0 bases, J lost 0 bases, and 3 bases stayed unmatched. The germline gives CDR1 ENHRY, CDR2 SYGVKD. The CDR3 DNA follows: TGTGCCATCAGTGAGTCTACTAGCGGGGCTAGCACAGATACGCAGTATTTT. Amino acid sequence: CAISESTSGASTDTQYF.

This clonotype was seen many times. This chain joins TRBV5-1 and TRBJ1-2; no definite D call. V lost 2 bases and J lost 0, with 5 bases in between. Germline CDR1 is SGHRS and CDR2 is YFSETQ. This CDR3 is built from 13 residues. In nucleotides, the CDR3 is TGCGCCAGCAGCTTCCTGCCTAACTATGGCTACACCTTC. It codes for CASSFLPNYGYTF.

Ten or more counts support this clonotype. V gene TRBV4-1 combines with J gene TRBJ2-7, with TRBD1 identical over 7 bases. Germline V gene sequence: CDR1 MGHRA, CDR2 YSYEKL. J gave up 0 bases and V 0 bases, and 5 bases lay outside the gene matches. The CDR3 runs 16 residues. Here the CDR3 DNA reads TGCGCCAGCAGCCAAGAAAGGGCAGGGGGCTCCTACGAGCAGTACGTC. It specifies CASSQERAGGSYEQYV.

The rearrangement joins TRBV10-3 to TRBJ2-5; 7 bases map to TRBD1. The CDR3 is made up of 13 amino acids. Germline CDR1 ENHRY, CDR2 SYGVKD. The J segment lost 3 bases and the V segment lost 10 bases, leaving 8 bases of the junction unmatched. CDR3 DNA: TGTGCCACCGGGGACAGACGGGAAGAGACCCAGTACTTC. Translation gives CATGDRREETQYF.

This clonotype came up many times. The rearrangement links TRBV3-1 to TRBJ2-1; no definite D call. V lost 1 base to trimming and J lost 5 bases, with 6 bases between them. From germline, CDR1 is LGHDT and CDR2 YNNKEL (reference sequence). The CDR3 runs to 13 residues. The CDR3 protein is CASSQGVNNEQFF. CDR3 sequence (DNA): TGTGCCAGCAGCCAAGGAGTAAACAATGAGCAGTTCTTC.

The table lists this clonotype with many counts. The chain employs TRBV5-1 and TRBJ1-1; D perhaps matches TRBD1 (5 bases). Trimming removed 1 base at V and 5 bases at J, with 12 bases between. The CDR3 has 14 amino acids. Germline V gene lookup returns CDR1 SGHRS and CDR2 YFSETQ. The CDR3 loop is CASSLNRGGTEAFF. CDR3 nucleotide sequence: TGCGCCAGCAGCTTGAATAGGGGCGGGACTGAAGCTTTCTTT.

This clonotype was counted ten times or more. CDR3 sequence reads: CSARDHRLYTEAFF. CDR3 DNA: TGCAGTGCTAGAGATCATCGTTTGTACACTGAAGCTTTCTTT. The genes are TRBV20-1 and TRBJ1-1; D gene uncertain. Germline CDR1 DFQATT, CDR2 SNEGSKA (reference sequence). The V and J ends lost 0 bases and 3 bases respectively, with 11 bases between them. The CDR3 has 14 residues.